This T cell receptor (beta chain) is drawn from a study of cytotoxic CD8 clonotypes in ibrutinib-treated CLL. The wider study: Response samples followed a median approximately 13 months of treatment, range 6 to 36.

V lost 1 base and J lost 2, with 14 bases in between. This CDR3 has 16 residues. Looked up from germline, CDR1 is SGDLS and CDR2 is YYNGEE. Turning to this clone: Its antigen is undetermined.

Study results and limitations: Under treatment, the uncommon public clonotypes either contracted or remained stable.

Libraries were prepared by immunoSEQ multiplex PCR; TCRdb keeps only in-frame clonotypes and omits some of them. The sample shows under 200,000 clones, 70% to 85% of them seen only once. Extraction of roughly 2 micrograms of genomic DNA from cryopreserved PBMCs supplied material for TCR beta libraries. V usage is TRBV9 and J usage is TRBJ2-3; D is uncertain. The clonotype was recovered from a human donor with chronic lymphocytic leukemia. Sequencing was performed on PBMCs, taken after 12 months of ibrutinib treatment. CDR3 protein: CASSVMSSVDTDTQYF. The CDR3 DNA reads as TGTGCCAGCAGCGTAATGAGTTCGGTTGACACAGATACGCAGTATTTT.